This T cell receptor beta chain was sequenced during a study of control samples from healthy donors and cancer patients. V lost 7 bases, J lost 4 bases, and 5 bases stayed unmatched. Germline V gives CDR1 LNHDA, CDR2 SQIVND (reference sequence). This CDR3 has 14 residues. The data were produced by immunoSEQ multiplex PCR, yet TCRdb's version contains in-frame clones alone and is incomplete. The profile shows 100,000 to 150,000 clones, roughly 92% of them singletons. V usage is TRBV19 and J usage is TRBJ1-3, with TRBD1 identical over 9 bases. This TCR was recovered from a man older than 75 with head and neck cancer. Sequencing used PBMCs. CDR3 sequence (DNA): TGTGCCAGTACCGGGACAGGGAGGGGAAACACCATATATTTT. It translates to CASTGTGRGNTIYF.